This note documents a single TCR beta chain sequence. The junction and the germline gene differ at one end; a read error may be behind it. This record comes from a study of CD8 T cells in Susac syndrome. Germline-derived CDR1 and CDR2 are MNHNS and SASEGT. The CDR3 covers 12 residues. Random hexamers were used to reverse transcribe the RNA input (about 0.5 to 1 ug). Each CDR3 protein gets one entry after TCRdb re-called the immunoSEQ multiplex PCR reads with MiXCR. The table lists some 200,000 distinct CDR3 sequences, 85% to 95% of them singletons. V and J are TRBV6-1 and TRBJ1-5, with D hard to call. Sequencing was done on a sample of CD4+ T cells from PBMCs. This sequence was found in a human donor in good health. CDR3 loop: CASREGHQPQHF. CDR3 DNA: TGTGCCAGCAGGGAAGGGCATCAGCCCCAGCATTTT.